The T cell receptor beta chain under discussion was sequenced for a study of blood T cell repertoires in COVID-19. Study at large: The origin of the acute and convalescent COVID-19 samples was the United States, Italy and Spain. PBMCs, B-cell-depleted T cells, or T cells were the source of the cDNA or gDNA that made up the material.

Germline V gene sequence: CDR1 SNHLY, CDR2 FYNNEI. After removal of 7 bases from V and 4 bases from J, the junction contained 9 bases not matched to a gene. The CDR3 contains 15 residues. In the original processing: From reference gene primer amplification, estimates of nucleated cell counts were derived. Data came from immunoSEQ multiplex PCR; TCRdb stores just in-frame clones and leaves some out. V, J and clone size are those of that table, while D and trimming were read from the DNA. The top ten clones hold about 12% of a sample with 200,000 to 250,000 clones, approximately 78% of them seen once. The sample taken for sequencing was peripheral blood. The TCR was taken from a woman aged 40 to 50 with acute or convalescent COVID-19. This chain uses TRBV2 with TRBJ2-2; 7 nucleotides agree with TRBD1. CDR3 coding DNA: TGTGCCAGCATTCCGGACAGGACCCCCACCGGGGAGCTGTTTTTT. Protein: CASIPDRTPTGELFF.